This T cell receptor (beta chain) originates from a study of blood T cell repertoires in COVID-19. Germline V gene lookup returns CDR1 SGHKS and CDR2 YYEKEE (reference sequence). With 3 bases clipped from V and 5 bases from J, the junction kept 7 bases outside the gene matches. The CDR3 consists of 15 residues. Method: immunoSEQ multiplex PCR; TCRdb's copy keeps in-frame clones and lacks some. The data hold around 52,000 clones, with 82% observed a single time. This clonotype was sampled from a woman older than 75 with acute or convalescent COVID-19. Sequencing was carried out using peripheral blood. The J gene is TRBJ1-4, the V gene TRBV5-5, with TRBD1 matching 7 bases. The CDR3 loop is CASSSDGTVNEKLFF. As DNA, the CDR3 is TGTGCCAGCAGCTCCGACGGGACAGTAAATGAAAAACTGTTTTTT.